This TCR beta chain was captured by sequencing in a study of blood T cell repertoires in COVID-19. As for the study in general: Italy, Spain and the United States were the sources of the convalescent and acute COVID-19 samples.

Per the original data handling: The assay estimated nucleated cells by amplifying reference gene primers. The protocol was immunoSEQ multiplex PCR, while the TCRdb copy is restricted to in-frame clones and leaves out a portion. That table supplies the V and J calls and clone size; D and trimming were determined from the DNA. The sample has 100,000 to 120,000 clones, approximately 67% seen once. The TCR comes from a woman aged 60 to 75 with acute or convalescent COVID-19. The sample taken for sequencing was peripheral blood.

CDR3 amino acids: CASGRDRGKNQPQHF. CDR3 in DNA: TGTGCCAGCGGACGGGACAGGGGAAAGAATCAGCCCCAGCATTTT. The rearrangement uses TRBV6-5 and TRBJ1-5; 10 bases agree with TRBD1. The CDR3 loop spans 15 amino acids. V lost 8 bases, J lost 4 bases, and 8 bases stayed unmatched. Germline V gives CDR1 MNHEY, CDR2 SVGAGI.